These 9 T cell receptor beta chains originate from one sample sequenced in a study of human thymus T cells. Assay used: immunoSEQ multiplex PCR; TCRdb lists only in-frame clones, some missing. The sample carries roughly 86,000 clones, about 96% recorded once. Resections from corrective heart surgery provided thymus tissue. The sample consisted of thymus tissue. These TCRs come from a boy less than two years old with a congenital heart defect but otherwise immunologically healthy.

This clone has a single count. The chain links TRBV19 to TRBJ2-1; D gene ambiguous. The CDR3 extends over 16 amino acids. The ends were cut back, 3 bases at V and 4 bases at J, with 16 bases in the middle. The germline gives CDR1 LNHDA, CDR2 SQIVND (reference sequence). The CDR3 protein is CASSIGLRIPYNEQFF. CDR3 bases: TGTGCCAGTAGTATTGGTTTGCGGATCCCGTACAATGAGCAGTTCTTC. The variable domain in full, with the rest retrieved from reference TRBV19 and TRBJ2-1, is DGGITQSPKYLFRKEGQNVTLSCEQNLNHDAMYWYRQDPGQGLRLIYYSQIVNDFQKGDIAEGYSVSREKKESFPLTVTSAQKNPTAFYLCASSIGLRIPYNEQFFGPGTRLTVL.

This clone was observed once. The rearrangement links TRBV6-1 to TRBJ1-1, with D perhaps TRBD1 (5 bases). The CDR3 is 12 residues long. V dropped 5 bases and J dropped 7 bases, with 11 bases sitting between them. From germline, CDR1 is MNHNS and CDR2 SASEGT. As DNA, the CDR3 is TGTGCCAGCAGTCACGGGGGGGATGAAGCTTTCTTT. Translated, it gives CASSHGGDEAFF.

The chain uses TRBV12-1 and TRBJ2-5; the table's D call, TRBD2, was not checked against the DNA. TRBV12-1 is listed as a pseudogene. The CDR3 spans 24 residues. CDR3 region: CASSFGPEVAGCSEGRAEQETQYF. The CDR3 bases are TGTGCCAGCAGCTTTGGGCCCGAGGTCGCAGGTTGTTCGGAAGGGAGGGCTGAACAAGAGACCCAGTACTTC.

The J gene is TRBJ1-4, the V gene TRBV7-2; TRBD1 is a possible D gene (6 bases). This CDR3 contains 16 residues. The V end lost 3 bases, the J end lost 6 bases, and 17 bases lay between the germline ends. Germline values: CDR1 SGHTA, CDR2 FQGNSA. CDR3 loop: CASSFNGGLYYEKLFF. CDR3 sequence (DNA): TGTGCCAGCAGCTTCAACGGGGGCCTGTACTATGAAAAACTGTTTTTT. The full variable domain, its missing parts supplied by reference TRBV7-2 and TRBJ1-4, is GAGVSQSPSNKVTEKGKDVELRCDPISGHTALYWYRQSLGQGLEFLIYFQGNSAPDKSGLPSDRFSAERTGGSVSTLTIQRTQQEDSAVYLCASSFNGGLYYEKLFFGSGTQLSVL.

The V gene is TRBV6-5, the J gene TRBJ1-5; a possible D gene is TRBD1 (5 bases). Germline lookup yields CDR1 MNHEY and CDR2 SVGAGI. Trimming pared 4 bases from V and 5 bases from J, leaving 12 bases between. The CDR3 covers 14 residues. The CDR3 here is CASSWGRGDQPQHF. The CDR3 DNA is TGTGCCAGCAGTTGGGGACGCGGCGATCAGCCCCAGCATTTT.

This clone came up once. This chain links TRBV6-5 with TRBJ1-4; no firm D call. Trimming shortened V by 5 bases and J by 10 bases, and 14 bases separated the two germline ends. The CDR3 has 13 residues. Germline V gives CDR1 MNHEY, CDR2 SVGAGI. The CDR3 nucleotides read TGTGCCAGCAGTATGGACTGTCTTGGAAAACTGTTTTTT. Translated, it gives CASSMDCLGKLFF.

This chain connects TRBV9 to TRBJ2-1; D is possibly TRBD2 (6 bases). Germline loops: CDR1 SGDLS, CDR2 YYNGEE. The V end was cut by 4 bases, the J end by 0 bases, with 26 bases between. This CDR3 comprises 20 residues. The CDR3 DNA sequence: TGTGCCAGCAGCCCAAATCGGGCCGCATCGGGGGTGAGCTCCTACAATGAGCAGTTCTTC. Translated, it gives CASSPNRAASGVSSYNEQFF.

The chain recombines TRBV5-3 with TRBJ2-7, with D perhaps matching TRBD1 (5 bases). TRBV5-3 is recorded as an ORF, its role being uncertain. The CDR3 length is 15 residues. V shed 0 bases and J shed 2 bases, with 12 bases lying between them. For the CDR3, the DNA is TGTGCCAGAAGCTTGGACAGGCCGGAAACCTACGAGCAGTACTTC. This sequence encodes CARSLDRPETYEQYF.

J is TRBJ2-7 and V is TRBV5-6; 10 bases line up with TRBD2. The length of the CDR3 is 18 residues. Germline trimming cut 2 bases from V and 0 bases from J; bases unmatched to any gene: 11. Germline CDR1 and CDR2: SGHDT and YYEEEE. The CDR3: CASSFSLRTSGFSYEQYF. The DNA of the CDR3 is TGTGCCAGCAGCTTTTCCCTTCGGACTAGCGGATTCTCCTACGAGCAGTACTTC.